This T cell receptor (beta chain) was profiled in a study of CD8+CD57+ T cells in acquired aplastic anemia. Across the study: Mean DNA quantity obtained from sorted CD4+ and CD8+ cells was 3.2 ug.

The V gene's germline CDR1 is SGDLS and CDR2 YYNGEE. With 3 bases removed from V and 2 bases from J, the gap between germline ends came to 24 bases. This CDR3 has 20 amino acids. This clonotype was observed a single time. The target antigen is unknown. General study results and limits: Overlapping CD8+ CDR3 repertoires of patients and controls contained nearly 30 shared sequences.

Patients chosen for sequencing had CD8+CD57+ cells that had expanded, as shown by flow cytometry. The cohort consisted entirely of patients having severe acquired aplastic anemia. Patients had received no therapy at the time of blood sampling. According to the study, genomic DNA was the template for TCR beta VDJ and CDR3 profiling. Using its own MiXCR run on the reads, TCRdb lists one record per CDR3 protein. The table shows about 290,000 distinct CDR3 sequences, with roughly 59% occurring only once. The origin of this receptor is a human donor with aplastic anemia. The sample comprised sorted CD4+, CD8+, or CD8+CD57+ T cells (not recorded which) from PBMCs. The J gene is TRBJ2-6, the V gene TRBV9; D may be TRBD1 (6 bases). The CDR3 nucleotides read TGTGCCAGCAGCGGGCCCCCTTCCGCGCTCCAGGGGACTGGGGCCAACGTCCTGACTTTC. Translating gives CASSGPPSALQGTGANVLTF. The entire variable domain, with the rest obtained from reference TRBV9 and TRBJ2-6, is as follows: DSGVTQTPKHLITATGQRVTLRCSPRSGDLSVYWYQQSLDQGLQFLIQYYNGEERAKGNILERFSAQQFPDLHSELNLSSLELGDSALYFCASSGPPSALQGTGANVLTFGAGSRLTVL.